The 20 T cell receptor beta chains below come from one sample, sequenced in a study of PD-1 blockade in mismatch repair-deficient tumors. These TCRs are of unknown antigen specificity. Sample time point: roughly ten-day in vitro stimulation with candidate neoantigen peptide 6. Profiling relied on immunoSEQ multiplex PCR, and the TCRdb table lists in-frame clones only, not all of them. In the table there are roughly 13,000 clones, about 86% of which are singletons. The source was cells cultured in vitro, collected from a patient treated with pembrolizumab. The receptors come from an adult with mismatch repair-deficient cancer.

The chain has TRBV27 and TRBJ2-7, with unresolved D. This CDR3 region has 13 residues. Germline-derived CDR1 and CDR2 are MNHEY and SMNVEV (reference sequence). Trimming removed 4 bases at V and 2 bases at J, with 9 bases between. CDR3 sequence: CASSSGPAYEQYF. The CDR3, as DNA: TGTGCCAGCAGTTCCGGGCCGGCCTACGAGCAGTACTTC.

CDR3 sequence reads: CASSLLWGDTEAFF. As DNA, the CDR3 is TGCGCCAGCAGCCTCCTTTGGGGTGACACTGAAGCTTTCTTT. The chain is built from TRBV5-1 and TRBJ1-1; no clear D gene. Germline loops: CDR1 SGHRS, CDR2 YFSETQ. The V and J ends lost 4 bases and 3 bases respectively, with 13 bases between them. The CDR3 sequence is 14 residues long.

The chain's CDR3 is CASSFMPVRSTGELFF. In nucleotides, the CDR3 is TGTGCCAGCAGCTTCATGCCGGTACGAAGCACCGGGGAGCTGTTTTTT. The chain couples TRBV7-3 to TRBJ2-2; D unclear. The CDR3 is 16 amino acids. In germline, CDR1 is SGHTA, CDR2 FQGTGA. V was shortened by 3 bases and J by 4 bases, with 15 bases between the two germline ends.

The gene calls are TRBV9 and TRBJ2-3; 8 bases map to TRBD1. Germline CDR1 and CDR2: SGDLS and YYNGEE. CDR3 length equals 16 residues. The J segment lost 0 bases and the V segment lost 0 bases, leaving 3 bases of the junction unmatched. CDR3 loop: CASSVEQGGSTDTQYF. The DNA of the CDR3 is TGTGCCAGCAGCGTAGAACAGGGGGGAAGCACAGATACGCAGTATTTT. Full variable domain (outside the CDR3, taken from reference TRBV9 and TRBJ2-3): DSGVTQTPKHLITATGQRVTLRCSPRSGDLSVYWYQQSLDQGLQFLIQYYNGEERAKGNILERFSAQQFPDLHSELNLSSLELGDSALYFCASSVEQGGSTDTQYFGPGTRLTVL.

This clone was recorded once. The CDR3 loop is CASSPPPRDSPLHF. Written as DNA, the CDR3 is TGTGCCAGTAGCCCCCCCCCACGGGATTCACCCCTCCACTTT. The chain uses TRBV19 and TRBJ1-6; no reliable D call. The CDR3 loop spans 14 amino acids. Germline-derived CDR1 and CDR2 are LNHDA and SQIVND (reference sequence). Trimming took 6 bases from V and 8 from J, leaving 14 bases between them.

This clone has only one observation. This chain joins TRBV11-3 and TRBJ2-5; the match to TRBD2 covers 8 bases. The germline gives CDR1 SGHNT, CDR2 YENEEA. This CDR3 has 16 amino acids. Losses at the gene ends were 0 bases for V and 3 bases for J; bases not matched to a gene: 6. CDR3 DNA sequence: TGTGCCAGCAGCTTAGAGCCGGGACTAGATAAAGAGACCCAGTACTTC. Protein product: CASSLEPGLDKETQYF.

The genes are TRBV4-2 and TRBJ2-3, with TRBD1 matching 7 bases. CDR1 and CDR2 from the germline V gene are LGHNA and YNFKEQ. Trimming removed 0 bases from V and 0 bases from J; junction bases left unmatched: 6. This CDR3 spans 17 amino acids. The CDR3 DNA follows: TGTGCCAGCAGCCAAGAATACGAGACAGGGAGCACAGATACGCAGTATTTT. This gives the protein CASSQEYETGSTDTQYF.

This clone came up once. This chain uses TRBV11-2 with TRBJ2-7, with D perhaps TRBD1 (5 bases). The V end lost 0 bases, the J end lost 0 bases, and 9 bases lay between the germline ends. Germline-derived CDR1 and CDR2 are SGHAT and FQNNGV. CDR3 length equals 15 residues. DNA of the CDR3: TGTGCCAGCAGCTTAGATGCCAGGGCCTCCTACGAGCAGTACTTC. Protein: CASSLDARASYEQYF.

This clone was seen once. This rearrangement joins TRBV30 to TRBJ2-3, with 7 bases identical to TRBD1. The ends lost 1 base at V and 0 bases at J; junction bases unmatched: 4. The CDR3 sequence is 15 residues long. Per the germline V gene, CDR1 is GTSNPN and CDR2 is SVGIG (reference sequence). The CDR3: CAWSGDSDSTDTQYF. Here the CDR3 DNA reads TGTGCCTGGAGTGGGGACAGCGATAGCACAGATACGCAGTATTTT.

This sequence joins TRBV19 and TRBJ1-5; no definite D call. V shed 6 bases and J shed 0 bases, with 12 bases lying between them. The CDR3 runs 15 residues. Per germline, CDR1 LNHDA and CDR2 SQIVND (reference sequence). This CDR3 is CASSTTINSNQPQHF. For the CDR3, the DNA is TGTGCCAGTAGCACGACGATTAATAGCAATCAGCCCCAGCATTTT.

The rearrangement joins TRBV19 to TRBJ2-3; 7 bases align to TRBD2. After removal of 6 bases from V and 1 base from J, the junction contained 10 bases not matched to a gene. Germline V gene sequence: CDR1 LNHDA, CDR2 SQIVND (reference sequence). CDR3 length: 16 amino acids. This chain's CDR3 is CASRILTSEGTDTQYF. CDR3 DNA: TGTGCCAGTAGGATCCTCACTAGCGAAGGCACAGATACGCAGTATTTT.

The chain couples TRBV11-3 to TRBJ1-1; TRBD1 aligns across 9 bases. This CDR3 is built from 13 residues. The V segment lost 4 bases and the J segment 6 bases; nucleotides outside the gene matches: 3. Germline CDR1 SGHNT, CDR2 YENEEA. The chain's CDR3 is CASSSGTGSEAFF. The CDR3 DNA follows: TGTGCCAGCAGCTCCGGGACAGGGTCTGAAGCTTTCTTT.

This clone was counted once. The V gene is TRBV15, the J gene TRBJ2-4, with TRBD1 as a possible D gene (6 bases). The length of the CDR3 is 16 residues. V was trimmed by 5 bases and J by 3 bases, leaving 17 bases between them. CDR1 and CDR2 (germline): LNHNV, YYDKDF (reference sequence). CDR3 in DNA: TGTGCCACCAGCTCACCCACAGGGTTGATCAAAAACATTCAGTACTTC. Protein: CATSSPTGLIKNIQYF.

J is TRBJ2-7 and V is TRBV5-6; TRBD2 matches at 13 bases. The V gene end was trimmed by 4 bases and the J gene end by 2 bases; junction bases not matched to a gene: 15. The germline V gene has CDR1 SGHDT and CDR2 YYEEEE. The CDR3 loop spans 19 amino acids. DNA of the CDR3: TGTGCCAGCAGCCGAGGGGGACTAGCGGGATTCGAAGGGCCCTACGAGCAGTACTTC. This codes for CASSRGGLAGFEGPYEQYF.

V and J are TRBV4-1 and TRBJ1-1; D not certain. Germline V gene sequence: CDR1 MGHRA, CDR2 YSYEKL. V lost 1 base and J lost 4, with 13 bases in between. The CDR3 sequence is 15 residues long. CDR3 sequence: CASSQAIGRATEAFF. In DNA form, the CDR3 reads TGCGCCAGCAGCCAAGCAATAGGGAGGGCCACTGAAGCTTTCTTT.

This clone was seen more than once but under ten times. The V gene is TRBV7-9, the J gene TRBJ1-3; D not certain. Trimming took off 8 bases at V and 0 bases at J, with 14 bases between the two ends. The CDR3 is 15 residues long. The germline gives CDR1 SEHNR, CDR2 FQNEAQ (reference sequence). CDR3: CASYQDLYSGNTIYF. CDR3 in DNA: TGTGCCAGCTATCAAGATCTCTACTCTGGAAACACCATATATTTT.

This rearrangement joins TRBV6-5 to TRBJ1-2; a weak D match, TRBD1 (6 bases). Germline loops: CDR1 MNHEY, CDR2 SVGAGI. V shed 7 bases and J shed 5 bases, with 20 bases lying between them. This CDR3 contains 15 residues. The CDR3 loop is CASTQKAGVGYGYTF. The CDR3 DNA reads TGTGCCAGCACCCAGAAGGCAGGGGTGGGGTATGGCTACACCTTC.

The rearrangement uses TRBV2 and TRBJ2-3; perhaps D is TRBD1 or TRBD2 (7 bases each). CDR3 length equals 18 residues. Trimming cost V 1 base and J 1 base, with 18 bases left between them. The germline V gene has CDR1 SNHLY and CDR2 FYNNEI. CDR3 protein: CASSEDRGGDPGTDTQYF. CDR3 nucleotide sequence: TGTGCCAGCAGTGAAGACAGGGGAGGGGACCCCGGCACAGATACGCAGTATTTT.

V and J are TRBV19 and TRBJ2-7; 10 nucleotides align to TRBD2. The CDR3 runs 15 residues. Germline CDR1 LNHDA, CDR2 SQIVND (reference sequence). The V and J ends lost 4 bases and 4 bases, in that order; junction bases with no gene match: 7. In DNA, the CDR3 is TGTGCCAGTAGTACCCCGGGACTAGCGAGGTACGAGCAGTACTTC. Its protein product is CASSTPGLARYEQYF. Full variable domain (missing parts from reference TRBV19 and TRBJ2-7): DGGITQSPKYLFRKEGQNVTLSCEQNLNHDAMYWYRQDPGQGLRLIYYSQIVNDFQKGDIAEGYSVSREKKESFPLTVTSAQKNPTAFYLCASSTPGLARYEQYFGPGTRLTVT.

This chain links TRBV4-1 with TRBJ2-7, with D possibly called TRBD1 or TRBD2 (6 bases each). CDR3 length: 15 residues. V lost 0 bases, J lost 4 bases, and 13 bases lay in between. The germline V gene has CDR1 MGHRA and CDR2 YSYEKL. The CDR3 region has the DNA TGCGCCAGCAGCCAAGAATACAGGGCGGGGTACGAGCAGTACTTC. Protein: CASSQEYRAGYEQYF.